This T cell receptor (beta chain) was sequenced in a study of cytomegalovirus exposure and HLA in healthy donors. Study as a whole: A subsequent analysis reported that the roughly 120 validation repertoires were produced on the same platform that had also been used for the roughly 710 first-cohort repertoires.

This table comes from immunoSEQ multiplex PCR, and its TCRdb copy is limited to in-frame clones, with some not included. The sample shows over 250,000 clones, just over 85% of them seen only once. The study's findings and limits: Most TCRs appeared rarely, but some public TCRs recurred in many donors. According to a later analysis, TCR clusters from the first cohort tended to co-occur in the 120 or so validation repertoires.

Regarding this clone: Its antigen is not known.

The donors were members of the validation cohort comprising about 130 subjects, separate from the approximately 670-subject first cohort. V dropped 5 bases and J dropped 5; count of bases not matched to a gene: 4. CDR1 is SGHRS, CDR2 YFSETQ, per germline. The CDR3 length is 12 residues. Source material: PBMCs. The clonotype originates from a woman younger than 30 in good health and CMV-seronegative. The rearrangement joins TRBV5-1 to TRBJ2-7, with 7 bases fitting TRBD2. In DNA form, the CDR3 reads TGCGCCAGCAGTCGGGGGGAGAACGAGCAGTACTTC. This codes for CASSRGENEQYF.